The 4 T cell receptor beta chains below all came from one sample that was sequenced in a study of T cells in localized non-small cell lung cancer. Method: immunoSEQ multiplex PCR; TCRdb's copy keeps in-frame clones and lacks some. This table has 5,400 or so clones, roughly 85% appearing once. The source material was PBMCs, sampled before any cancer treatment. The receptors stem from a woman aged 40-69 years with stage II lung adenocarcinoma.

V and J are TRBV4-1 and TRBJ2-7; 13 bases line up with TRBD2. Germline CDR1 is MGHRA and CDR2 is YSYEKL. Trimming removed 4 bases from V and 7 bases from J; junction bases left unmatched: 13. The CDR3 runs to 17 residues. Here the CDR3 DNA reads TGCGCCAGCAGCCCAAGACTAGCGGGAGGCGGGGAGAGGGAGCAGTACTTC. Translating gives CASSPRLAGGGEREQYF.

The rearrangement uses TRBV5-8 and TRBJ1-2, with D hard to call. The CDR3 covers 15 residues. The V gene lost 2 bases and the J gene lost 0 bases, with 11 bases spanning the gap. CDR1 is SGHTS and CDR2 is YDEGEE in the germline V gene. The CDR3 here is CASSFGRTTNYGYTF. The CDR3 DNA reads TGTGCCAGCAGCTTCGGACGTACCACTAACTATGGCTACACCTTC.

V usage is TRBV9 and J usage is TRBJ2-5; 7 bases are a match to TRBD2. This CDR3 has 16 amino acids. Germline V gene lookup returns CDR1 SGDLS and CDR2 YYNGEE. Trimming cost V 3 bases and J 4 bases; bases outside gene matches: 12. CDR3 sequence: CASSAGRGASGETQYF. The DNA for the CDR3 is TGTGCCAGCAGCGCGGGGAGGGGCGCGAGCGGAGAGACCCAGTACTTC.

The chain has TRBV6-1 and TRBJ2-1, with 9 bases matching TRBD2. With 7 bases clipped from V and 4 bases from J, the junction kept 5 bases outside the gene matches. CDR1 is MNHNS and CDR2 is SASEGT in the germline V gene. CDR3 length: 14 residues. The CDR3 protein is CASKASGTYNEQFF. CDR3 DNA: TGTGCCAGCAAGGCTAGCGGGACATACAATGAGCAGTTCTTC.